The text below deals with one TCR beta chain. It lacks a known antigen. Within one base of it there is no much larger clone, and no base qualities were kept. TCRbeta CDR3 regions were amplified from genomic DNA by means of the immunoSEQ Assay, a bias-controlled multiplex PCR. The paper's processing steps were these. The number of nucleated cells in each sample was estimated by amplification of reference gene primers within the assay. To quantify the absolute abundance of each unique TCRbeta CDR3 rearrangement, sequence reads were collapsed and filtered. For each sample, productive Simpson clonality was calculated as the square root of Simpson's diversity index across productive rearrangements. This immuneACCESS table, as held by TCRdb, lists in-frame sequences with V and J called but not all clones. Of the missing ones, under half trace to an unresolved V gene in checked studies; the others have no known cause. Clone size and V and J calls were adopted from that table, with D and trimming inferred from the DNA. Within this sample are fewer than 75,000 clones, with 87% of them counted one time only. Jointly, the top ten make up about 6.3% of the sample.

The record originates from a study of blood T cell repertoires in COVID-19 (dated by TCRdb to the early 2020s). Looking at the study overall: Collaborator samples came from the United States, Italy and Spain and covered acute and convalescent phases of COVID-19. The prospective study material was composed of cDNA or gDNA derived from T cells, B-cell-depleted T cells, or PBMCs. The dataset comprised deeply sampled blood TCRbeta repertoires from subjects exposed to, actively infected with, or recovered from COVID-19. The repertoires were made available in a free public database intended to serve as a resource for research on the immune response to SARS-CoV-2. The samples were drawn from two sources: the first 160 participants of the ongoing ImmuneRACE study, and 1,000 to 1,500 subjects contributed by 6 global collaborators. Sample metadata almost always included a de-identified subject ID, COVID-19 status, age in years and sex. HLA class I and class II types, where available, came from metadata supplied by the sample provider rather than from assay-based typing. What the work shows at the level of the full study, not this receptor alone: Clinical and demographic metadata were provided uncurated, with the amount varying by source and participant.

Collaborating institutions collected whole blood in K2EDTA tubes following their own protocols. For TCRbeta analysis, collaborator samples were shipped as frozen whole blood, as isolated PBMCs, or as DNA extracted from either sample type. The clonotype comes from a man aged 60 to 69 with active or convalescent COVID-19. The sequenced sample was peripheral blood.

The CDR3 sequence is CSVDTGQGVSNTEAFF. DNA sequence: TGCAGCGTTGATACCGGACAGGGGGTTTCGAACACTGAAGCTTTCTTT. In this chain, TRBV29-1 is recombined with TRBJ1-1, with 10 central nucleotides matching TRBD1. V ends up 3 bases short and J 1 base short, with an unmatched junction base count of 8. Based on the germline V gene, the CDR1 and CDR2 sequences are SQVTM and ANQGSEA. Inclusive of the bounding cysteine and phenylalanine, the CDR3 is 16 residues long. CDR3 DNA is the only sequence kept; it has 48 bases, read in frame from the first base.